These 21 T cell receptor beta chains share one sample of origin, sequenced in a study of T cells in Graves' hyperthyroidism and ophthalmopathy. RNA transcripts provided the source from which TCR beta CDR3 regions were amplified. The study used the HTBI primer set for a first-round RT-PCR of the TCR CDR3. Each CDR3 protein is one row after TCRdb ran MiXCR on the multiplex PCR reads. The sample gives more than 350,000 distinct CDR3 sequences, approximately 15% of which show up once; around a fifth is in the top ten. Sequences were obtained from blood. The receptor set was obtained from a woman aged 25 to 39 with Graves' ophthalmopathy.

The V and J genes are TRBV11-2 and TRBJ2-3; 11 nucleotides align to TRBD2. With V trimmed by 5 bases and J by 2 bases, 3 bases remained unmatched. The CDR3 totals 15 residues. From germline, CDR1 is SGHAT and CDR2 FQNNGV. CDR3 sequence: CASSLSGGDTDTQYF. CDR3 coding DNA: TGTGCCAGCAGCCTTAGCGGGGGGGACACAGATACGCAGTATTTT. Filled out from reference TRBV11-2 and TRBJ2-3, the complete variable domain reads EAGVAQSPRYKIIEKRQSVAFWCNPISGHATLYWYQQILGQGPKLLIQFQNNGVVDDSQLPKDRFSAERLKGVDSTLKIQPAKLEDSAVYLCASSLSGGDTDTQYFGPGTRLTVL.

In this sample, this clonotype turned up many times. J is TRBJ1-5 and V is TRBV28, with 9 nucleotides matching TRBD1. There are 20 residues in the CDR3. In germline, CDR1 is MDHEN, CDR2 SYDVKM. V lost 6 bases, J lost 5 bases, and 23 bases stayed unmatched. The CDR3 nucleotides read TGTGCCAGCAGCAGACAGACGGGACAGGGTTTTTCGTCATCCTATCAGCCCCAGCATTTT. Protein sequence: CASSRQTGQGFSSSYQPQHF.

This clonotype was picked up many times. J is TRBJ2-1 and V is TRBV7-2; 12 bases are a match to TRBD1. Germline CDR1 and CDR2: SGHTA and FQGNSA. The CDR3 loop spans 18 amino acids. V shed 1 base and J 7 bases; nucleotides not matched to a gene: 11. CDR3 bases: TGTGCCAGCAGCTTAGGGACGTACCGGGACAGGGGGCAAAATGAGCAGTTCTTC. This gives the protein CASSLGTYRDRGQNEQFF. The full variable domain, its missing parts supplied by reference TRBV7-2 and TRBJ2-1, is GAGVSQSPSNKVTEKGKDVELRCDPISGHTALYWYRQSLGQGLEFLIYFQGNSAPDKSGLPSDRFSAERTGGSVSTLTIQRTQQEDSAVYLCASSLGTYRDRGQNEQFFGPGTRLTVL.

This clonotype occurred many times. This chain joins TRBV3-1 and TRBJ2-7; D is tentatively TRBD1 or TRBD2 (6 bases each). Germline CDR1 reads LGHDT; CDR2 reads YNNKEL (reference sequence). CDR3 length: 15 amino acids. Trimming took off 1 base at V and 4 bases at J, with 14 bases between the two ends. CDR3 loop: CASSQAGANLYEQYF. The CDR3, as DNA: TGTGCCAGCAGCCAAGCGGGGGCCAACCTATACGAGCAGTACTTC.

This clonotype was detected a few times. The chain combines TRBV20-1 with TRBJ2-7; D ambiguous. This CDR3 has 13 residues. Germline V gene lookup returns CDR1 DFQATT and CDR2 SNEGSKA (reference sequence). Trimming took off 4 bases at V and 3 bases at J, with 13 bases between the two ends. CDR3 in amino acids: CSAIEDPIYEQYF. The DNA for the CDR3 is TGCAGTGCTATCGAAGATCCTATCTACGAGCAGTACTTC.

The chain combines TRBV28 with TRBJ1-2, with 7 bases fitting TRBD1. The CDR3 extends over 15 amino acids. Unmatched junction bases numbered 10, after V lost 5 bases and J lost 4 bases. Germline lookup yields CDR1 MDHEN and CDR2 SYDVKM. In DNA, the CDR3 is TGTGCCAGCAGTGCGGGGGGACAGAGATCCTATGGCTACACCTTC. It codes for CASSAGGQRSYGYTF.

This clonotype was counted at least ten times. CDR3 DNA: TGTGCCAGCAGCTTAGAGGGGGGACTCCAATATGGCTACACCTTC. Its translation: CASSLEGGLQYGYTF. The genes are TRBV11-2 and TRBJ1-2; tentative D call: TRBD1 (5 bases). CDR3 size: 15 residues. V dropped 0 bases and J dropped 5 bases, with 13 bases sitting between them. Germline CDR1 and CDR2: SGHAT and FQNNGV.

The sample holds many counts of this clonotype. This sequence joins TRBV6-1 and TRBJ1-5; TRBD1 matches at 8 bases. CDR1 is MNHNS, CDR2 SASEGT, per germline. With 5 bases clipped from V and 1 base from J, the junction kept 10 bases outside the gene matches. There are 17 residues in the CDR3. CDR3 in amino acids: CASSSKDRVSSNQPQHF. The CDR3 DNA follows: TGTGCCAGCAGTTCCAAGGACAGGGTTTCAAGCAATCAGCCCCAGCATTTT.

This clonotype was observed a handful of times. This sequence joins TRBV5-1 and TRBJ1-1; the D gene is possibly TRBD1 (5 bases). With 0 bases removed from V and 3 bases from J, the gap between germline ends came to 15 bases. The CDR3 spans 16 residues. CDR1 SGHRS and CDR2 YFSETQ come from the germline V gene. The CDR3 nucleotides read TGCGCCAGCAGCTTGGATCGGACATCTTTGGACACTGAAGCTTTCTTT. Protein: CASSLDRTSLDTEAFF.

This clonotype was detected ten times or more. The genes are TRBV7-3 and TRBJ2-1; D is perhaps TRBD1 (6 bases). The CDR3 runs 15 residues. Germline CDR1 SGHTA, CDR2 FQGTGA. With 4 bases removed from V and 1 base from J, the gap between germline ends came to 11 bases. CDR3 residues: CASSSKQGSYNEQFF. The CDR3 nucleotides read TGTGCCAGCAGCTCAAAACAGGGTTCCTACAATGAGCAGTTCTTC.

The gene calls are TRBV19 and TRBJ2-1; TRBD1 matches at 10 bases. V lost 7 bases and J lost 7; bases outside the gene matches: 10. The CDR3 extends over 15 amino acids. Germline loops: CDR1 LNHDA, CDR2 SQIVND (reference sequence). CDR3 in DNA: TGTGCCAGTAACGCTGGGACAGGGGTTTGGAATGAGCAGTTCTTC. Its translation: CASNAGTGVWNEQFF. Full variable domain (rest looked up from reference TRBV19 and TRBJ2-1): DGGITQSPKYLFRKEGQNVTLSCEQNLNHDAMYWYRQDPGQGLRLIYYSQIVNDFQKGDIAEGYSVSREKKESFPLTVTSAQKNPTAFYLCASNAGTGVWNEQFFGPGTRLTVL.

The J gene is TRBJ2-1, the V gene TRBV19; 11 bases map to TRBD1. CDR1 is LNHDA, CDR2 SQIVND, per germline (reference sequence). J was trimmed by 4 bases and V by 6 bases; bases with no gene match: 11. The CDR3 is 17 amino acids. The DNA of the CDR3 is TGTGCCAGTAGGCCCCGGGACAGGGGGTTGGGGTACAATGAGCAGTTCTTC. This sequence encodes CASRPRDRGLGYNEQFF.

There are many counts of this clonotype. The chain has TRBV20-1 and TRBJ2-2, with D uncertain. V was pared by 0 bases and J by 0 bases, with 11 bases between. Per the germline V gene, CDR1 is DFQATT and CDR2 is SNEGSKA (reference sequence). CDR3 length: 16 amino acids. The DNA for the CDR3 is TGCAGTGCTAGAGATCAGCTGCCTTCGAACACCGGGGAGCTGTTTTTT. Translation gives CSARDQLPSNTGELFF.

This clonotype was seen at least ten times. The chain couples TRBV7-2 to TRBJ2-4; D unclear. Per germline, CDR1 SGHTA and CDR2 FQGNSA. Trimming took off 2 bases at V and 6 bases at J, with 8 bases between the two ends. This CDR3 contains 13 residues. CDR3 loop: CASSLSAGNIQYF. CDR3 DNA sequence: TGTGCCAGCAGCTTATCTGCAGGAAACATTCAGTACTTC.

This rearrangement joins TRBV29-1 to TRBJ2-2, with D perhaps TRBD1 (5 bases). Germline CDR1 and CDR2: SQVTM and ANQGSEA. The CDR3 is 15 amino acids. V gave up 5 bases and J gave up 3 bases, with 16 bases separating them. For the CDR3, the DNA is TGCAGCGTTATAACGGGCTTAGGGGACACCGGGGAGCTGTTTTTT. As protein: CSVITGLGDTGELFF.

This clonotype was recorded many times. V and J are TRBV3-1 and TRBJ1-5; 7 positions agree with TRBD1. The germline V gene encodes CDR1 LGHDT and CDR2 YNNKEL (reference sequence). This CDR3 region has 15 residues. V shed 1 base, J shed 6 bases, and the junction held 6 bases outside the gene matches. The CDR3 spells CASSQGQGSGQPQHF. The CDR3, as DNA: TGTGCCAGCAGCCAAGGACAGGGCTCGGGTCAGCCCCAGCATTTT.

This clonotype occurred many times. The chain joins TRBV10-3 to TRBJ2-3; 7 bases are a match to TRBD1. The CDR3 covers 15 residues. In germline, CDR1 is ENHRY, CDR2 SYGVKD. Losses at the gene ends were 3 bases for V and 3 bases for J; bases not matched to a gene: 6. The CDR3, as DNA: TGTGCCATCAGTGACACAGGGGTAGGTACAGATACGCAGTATTTT. This translates into CAISDTGVGTDTQYF.

In its sample, this clonotype was seen many times. The gene calls are TRBV5-8 and TRBJ2-7; no firm D call. The germline V gene encodes CDR1 SGHTS and CDR2 YDEGEE. Trimming removed 2 bases at V and 9 bases at J, with 15 bases between. The CDR3 is 13 amino acids. The CDR3 protein is CASSFRSPSPQYF. The CDR3, as DNA: TGTGCCAGCAGCTTCCGCAGTCCATCTCCGCAGTACTTC.

Many counts were recorded for this clonotype. The rearrangement joins TRBV7-2 to TRBJ2-7; TRBD2 aligns across 11 bases. J lost 9 bases, V lost 5 bases, and 12 bases had no gene match. This CDR3 has 15 amino acids. Germline lookup yields CDR1 SGHTA and CDR2 FQGNSA. The CDR3 nucleotides read TGTGCCAGCAGCGCTAGCGGGGGGACGTTGAGCTGGCAGTACTTC. Amino acid sequence: CASSASGGTLSWQYF.

This clonotype was counted at least ten times. The chain has TRBV30 and TRBJ2-7, with 8 bases fitting TRBD2. Germline V gives CDR1 GTSNPN, CDR2 SVGIG (reference sequence). CDR3 length: 17 residues. V lost 4 bases, J lost 5 bases, and 19 bases stayed unmatched. The CDR3 here is CAWKRAPNAGGVNEQYF. The CDR3, as DNA: TGTGCCTGGAAACGGGCCCCCAACGCGGGGGGCGTCAACGAGCAGTACTTC. The whole variable domain, remainder taken from reference TRBV30 and TRBJ2-7, is SQTIHQWPATLVQPVGSPLSLECTVEGTSNPNLYWYRQAAGRGLQLLFYSVGIGQISSEVPQNLSASRPQDRQFILSSKKLLLSDSGFYLCAWKRAPNAGGVNEQYFGPGTRLTVT.

The chain is built from TRBV6-1 and TRBJ1-1; 11 nucleotides align to TRBD1. V shed 7 bases, J shed 0 bases, and the junction held 13 bases outside the gene matches. The germline V gene encodes CDR1 MNHNS and CDR2 SASEGT. This CDR3 spans 18 amino acids. This chain's CDR3 is CASILWTGGKEVNTEAFF. The CDR3 DNA reads as TGTGCCAGCATCTTATGGACAGGGGGCAAGGAAGTGAACACTGAAGCTTTCTTT.